The rows below give T cell receptor beta chains drawn from one sample of a study of early T cells in non-severe SARS-CoV-2 infection. In TCRdb, the 5' RACE reads were re-called with MiXCR into one record per CDR3 protein. The sample carries tens of thousands of distinct CDR3 sequences, approximately 11% recorded once. The sequencing sample was made of whole blood. These receptors originate from an adult who was a healthcare worker with PCR-confirmed SARS-CoV-2 infection or an uninfected control (not recorded which). CDR3s include the opening cysteine and the closing phenylalanine or tryptophan. Fields, in order: D gene, V gene, J gene, clone size, CDR3 DNA, CDR3 protein. The D gene is left open where the match is weak. Clone size, where shown, is once, few, many, or a class for clones that have expanded.

D: NA; V: TRBV5-1; J: TRBJ2-1; size: few; DNA: TGCGCCAGCAGCTTTGGGCTTCAGCTGTACAATGAGCAGTTCTTC; CDR3: CASSFGLQLYNEQFF
D: NA; V: TRBV5-6; J: TRBJ1-4; size: few; DNA: TGTGCCAGCAGCTTGGGGGATGCGGGAAAACTGTTTTTT; CDR3: CASSLGDAGKLFF
D: NA; V: TRBV20-1; J: TRBJ2-1; size: few; DNA: TGCAGTGCTAGAGCAGTAGGGCCTATTGGAAACAATGAGCAGTTCTTC; CDR3: CSARAVGPIGNNEQFF
D: NA; V: TRBV6-4; J: TRBJ1-1; size: NA; DNA: TGTGCCAGCCACCCGAACCCGGACACTGAAGCTTTCTTT; CDR3: CASHPNPDTEAFF
D: NA; V: TRBV2; J: TRBJ2-3; size: few; DNA: TGTGCCAGCAGTGTACCAGCGCCCCGGGCAGATACGCAGTATTTT; CDR3: CASSVPAPRADTQYF
D: TRBD2; V: TRBV28; J: TRBJ2-5; size: few; DNA: TGTGCCAGCTGCGGAGCCGGGACTAGCGGGACCGAGACCCAGTACTTC; CDR3: CASCGAGTSGTETQYF
D: NA; V: TRBV6-6; J: TRBJ1-5; size: NA; DNA: TGTGCCAGCAGTTTAAACGGGCAGGGCGAACAGCCCCAGCATTTT; CDR3: CASSLNGQGEQPQHF
D: NA; V: TRBV28; J: TRBJ2-7; size: many; DNA: TGTGCCAGCAGAAGGGCCAGGTACTACGAGCAGTACTTC; CDR3: CASRRARYYEQYF
D: TRBD2; V: TRBV9; J: TRBJ2-1; size: few; DNA: TGTGCCAGCAGCTTCACTAGCGGGAGGGGTGATGAGCAGTTCTTC; CDR3: CASSFTSGRGDEQFF
D: NA; V: TRBV11-2; J: TRBJ2-2; size: few; DNA: NA; CDR3: CASSPPPGGPAPGSCFF
D: TRBD1; V: TRBV18; J: TRBJ1-1; size: NA; DNA: TGTGCCAGCTCCCTGGGACAGGGGACGAATAGGGGAGCTTTCTTT; CDR3: CASSLGQGTNRGAFF
D: NA; V: TRBV27; J: TRBJ2-7; size: NA; DNA: TGTGCCAGCAGTTTAGTCGGCGAGGAGCCGGCCTACGAGCAGTACTTC; CDR3: CASSLVGEEPAYEQYF
D: NA; V: TRBV20-1; J: TRBJ2-7; size: NA; DNA: TGCAGTGCTCCCAACTCCGGGCCCGCTGAGGGTTACGAGCAGTACTTC; CDR3: CSAPNSGPAEGYEQYF
D: TRBD2; V: TRBV19; J: TRBJ2-1; size: few; DNA: TGTGCCAGTAGTACCCTAGCGGCTACCTACAATGAGCAGTTCTTC; CDR3: CASSTLAATYNEQFF
D: NA; V: TRBV4-3; J: TRBJ2-1; size: few; DNA: TGCGCCAGCAGCCAAGGGGAGGGGGCCAATGAGCAGTTCTTC; CDR3: CASSQGEGANEQFF
D: NA; V: TRBV4-3; J: TRBJ1-1; size: NA; DNA: TGCGCCAGCAGCCAAGATATAGTCTCCTTTGAAGCTTTCTTT; CDR3: CASSQDIVSFEAFF
D: NA; V: TRBV7-2; J: TRBJ2-7; size: once; DNA: TGTGCCAGCAGCTTAAACTGGGGGCGCTCCTACGAGCAGTACTTC; CDR3: CASSLNWGRSYEQYF
D: TRBD1; V: TRBV6-2/TRBV6-3; J: TRBJ1-1; size: NA; DNA: TGTGCCAGCAAAGACGGACAGGGGCCAGCTTTCTTT; CDR3: CASKDGQGPAFF
D: NA; V: TRBV7-9; J: TRBJ2-3; size: few; DNA: TGTGCCAGCAGCTCCACCGACCGGACAGATACGCAGTATTTT; CDR3: CASSSTDRTDTQYF
D: NA; V: TRBV28; J: TRBJ2-3; size: NA; DNA: TGTGCCAGCAGCCGTCGACAGCTTAGCACAGATACGCAGTATTTT; CDR3: CASSRRQLSTDTQYF
D: NA; V: TRBV24-1; J: TRBJ2-1; size: few; DNA: TGTGCCACCCAGGACAGAGACAATGAGCAGTTCTTC; CDR3: CATQDRDNEQFF
D: NA; V: TRBV6-6; J: TRBJ2-1; size: many; DNA: TGTGCCACCAATCCCCACGGGACCTACAATGAGCAGTTCTTC; CDR3: CATNPHGTYNEQFF
D: NA; V: TRBV4-3; J: TRBJ2-1; size: many; DNA: TGCGCCAGCAGCCAAGGGGACCTCATCTCCTACAATGAGCAGTTCTTC; CDR3: CASSQGDLISYNEQFF
D: NA; V: TRBV19; J: TRBJ2-7; size: NA; DNA: TGTGCCAGTAGTCTCCGGGACGGCTACTCCTACGAGCAGTACTTC; CDR3: CASSLRDGYSYEQYF
D: TRBD1; V: TRBV7-9; J: TRBJ1-1; size: few; DNA: TGTGCCAGCAGCCCGCCGGGACAGGGCACTGAAGCTTTCTTT; CDR3: CASSPPGQGTEAFF
D: NA; V: TRBV2; J: TRBJ1-6; size: few; DNA: TGTGCCAGCACTCTCCGGACGGCCTTAAATTCACCCCTCCACTTT; CDR3: CASTLRTALNSPLHF
D: NA; V: TRBV7-9; J: TRBJ2-1; size: few; DNA: TGTGCCAGCAGCCCGGGGCGTAATGAGCAGTTCTTC; CDR3: CASSPGRNEQFF
D: TRBD2; V: TRBV4-3; J: TRBJ2-3; size: many; DNA: TGCGCCAGCAGCCAGGGACTAGTTACGGATACGCAGTATTTT; CDR3: CASSQGLVTDTQYF
D: TRBD2; V: TRBV20-1; J: TRBJ2-7; size: NA; DNA: TGCAGTGGGGACCATCTCTCCGCGGGGGTCTACGAGCAGTACTTC; CDR3: CSGDHLSAGVYEQYF
D: NA; V: TRBV19; J: TRBJ2-2; size: many; DNA: TGTGCCAGCAGGGATTTAGGCACCGGGGAGCTGTTTTTT; CDR3: CASRDLGTGELFF
D: NA; V: TRBV6-2/TRBV6-3; J: TRBJ2-1; size: NA; DNA: TGTGCCAGCACCCACCCACATAGCGCGCCGGATGAGCAGTTCTTC; CDR3: CASTHPHSAPDEQFF
D: TRBD1; V: TRBV7-9; J: TRBJ2-1; size: NA; DNA: TGTGCCAGCAGCTTCCCCAGGACAGGGGGATATGAGCAGTTCTTC; CDR3: CASSFPRTGGYEQFF
D: NA; V: TRBV7-3; J: TRBJ2-7; size: many; DNA: TGTGCCAGCGGCTTGAGGTTTTGGCGCTACGAGCAGTACTTC; CDR3: CASGLRFWRYEQYF
D: TRBD1; V: TRBV25-1; J: TRBJ2-7; size: many; DNA: TGTGCCAGCAGTATGGTCGGACAGGCCAGGAGCGAGCAGTACTTC; CDR3: CASSMVGQARSEQYF
D: NA; V: TRBV9; J: TRBJ2-6; size: medium-sized; DNA: TGTGCCAGCAGCGTAGGAAGGTGGGCTGGGGCCAACGTCCTGACTTTC; CDR3: CASSVGRWAGANVLTF
D: NA; V: TRBV2; J: TRBJ1-4; size: NA; DNA: TGTGCCAGTTGTATCCCCGGTGATGAAAAACTGTTTTTT; CDR3: CASCIPGDEKLFF
D: NA; V: TRBV29-1; J: TRBJ2-7; size: few; DNA: TGCAGCGTTGAAGGACCTCCCCTTTACGAGCAGTACTTC; CDR3: CSVEGPPLYEQYF
D: TRBD2; V: TRBV6-5; J: TRBJ2-7; size: NA; DNA: TGTGCCAGCAGTTACTCGGGCGGGAGGGGTTTCAACGAGCAGTACTTC; CDR3: CASSYSGGRGFNEQYF
D: NA; V: TRBV11-2; J: TRBJ2-2; size: NA; DNA: TGTGCCAGCAGCTTTTCTAGCGCCGGGGAGCTGTTTTTT; CDR3: CASSFSSAGELFF
D: TRBD2; V: TRBV12-3/TRBV12-4; J: TRBJ2-3; size: many; DNA: TGTGCCAGCAGCATAACACCGGGACTACGCTACTCAGATACGCAGTATTTT; CDR3: CASSITPGLRYSDTQYF
D: TRBD2; V: TRBV7-2; J: TRBJ2-7; size: few; DNA: TGTGCCAGCAGCCACACTAGCGGGTACGAGCAGTACTTC; CDR3: CASSHTSGYEQYF
D: NA; V: TRBV4-3; J: TRBJ2-3; size: NA; DNA: TGCGCCAGCAGACAAGGGGGAACGGGCACAGATACGCAGTATTTT; CDR3: CASRQGGTGTDTQYF
D: NA; V: TRBV4-1; J: TRBJ2-2; size: many; DNA: TGCGCCAGCAGCCAAGATTCCCGGTCCGGGGAGCTGTTTTTT; CDR3: CASSQDSRSGELFF
D: NA; V: TRBV5-6; J: TRBJ2-3; size: few; DNA: TGTGCCAGCAGCTTGGTTGGGACCCCCACTGATACGCAGTATTTT; CDR3: CASSLVGTPTDTQYF
D: NA; V: TRBV4-3; J: TRBJ2-1; size: NA; DNA: TGCGCCAGCAGCCAAGAAGGGGCCAATGAGCAGTTCTTC; CDR3: CASSQEGANEQFF
D: NA; V: TRBV28; J: TRBJ2-1; size: medium-sized; DNA: TGTGCCAGCAGGTTGGACACCTCCTCCTACAATGAGCAGTTCTTC; CDR3: CASRLDTSSYNEQFF
D: TRBD2; V: TRBV11-2; J: TRBJ2-2; size: many; DNA: TGTGCCAGCAGCCCCCGAGTAGTAGCGGGGTCCCTGAACACCGGGGAGCTGTTTTTT; CDR3: CASSPRVVAGSLNTGELFF
D: NA; V: TRBV7-9; J: TRBJ2-1; size: many; DNA: TGTGCCAGCAGCTCGGAGATGATCAGGCAGTTCTTC; CDR3: CASSSEMIRQFF
D: NA; V: TRBV12-3/TRBV12-4; J: TRBJ2-2; size: many; DNA: TGTGCCAGCAGAAACTACAGTACCGGGGAGCTGTTTTTT; CDR3: CASRNYSTGELFF
D: TRBD2; V: TRBV20-1; J: TRBJ2-1; size: few; DNA: TGCAGTGCTAGAAAAACTAGCGGGTATCCGAATGACAATGAGCAGTTCTTC; CDR3: CSARKTSGYPNDNEQFF
D: TRBD1; V: TRBV20-1; J: TRBJ1-1; size: many; DNA: TGCAGTGCTAGGGAGGGACAGGGGGCCTTCCGACCCATGAACACTGAAGCTTTCTTT; CDR3: CSAREGQGAFRPMNTEAFF
D: TRBD1; V: TRBV2; J: TRBJ1-2; size: few; DNA: TGTGCCAGCAGTGTCGGGACAGGAGATCTTTATGGCTACACCTTC; CDR3: CASSVGTGDLYGYTF
D: NA; V: TRBV5-1; J: TRBJ2-3; size: NA; DNA: TGCGCCAGCAGCTTGGGAGGGGCGAGCACAGATACGCAGTATTTT; CDR3: CASSLGGASTDTQYF
D: NA; V: TRBV6-1; J: TRBJ1-6; size: few; DNA: TGTGCCAGCAGGACGCAAAGTTCACCCCTCCACTTT; CDR3: CASRTQSSPLHF
D: NA; V: TRBV7-9; J: TRBJ2-2; size: NA; DNA: TGTGCCAGCAGCTTTTCGCTAGGAGTCGCCGGGGAGCTGTTTTTT; CDR3: CASSFSLGVAGELFF
D: NA; V: TRBV6-1; J: TRBJ2-3; size: many; DNA: TGTGCCAGCAGTGCCAGGAACACAGATACGCAGTATTTT; CDR3: CASSARNTDTQYF
D: NA; V: TRBV20-1; J: TRBJ1-5; size: many; DNA: TGCAGTGTCCCAATTGCGGGGAATCAGCCCCAGCATTTT; CDR3: CSVPIAGNQPQHF
D: NA; V: TRBV11-2; J: TRBJ2-1; size: few; DNA: TGTGCCAGCACCCTTTGGGGGACCTCCTACAATGAGCAGTTCTTC; CDR3: CASTLWGTSYNEQFF
D: TRBD2; V: TRBV20-1; J: TRBJ2-3; size: many; DNA: TGCAGTGCTAGAGTCCTAGCGGGAGCAGATACGCAGTATTTT; CDR3: CSARVLAGADTQYF
D: TRBD2; V: TRBV12-5; J: TRBJ2-5; size: NA; DNA: TGTGCTAGTGGTTTGGATATTTATTCTAGCGGTTCCCAAGAGACCCAGTACTTC; CDR3: CASGLDIYSSGSQETQYF